This T cell receptor beta chain was profiled in a study of cytomegalovirus exposure and HLA in healthy donors. Study-level findings and limits: In vitro experiments confirmed that three CMV-associated chains were specific for CMV antigens.

As regards this clone: Its antigen is not known.

This CDR3 spans 16 amino acids. CDR1 and CDR2 (germline): SGHTS, YDEGEE. Between the trimmed V and J ends, which lost 0 bases and 0 bases, there was a span of 12 bases. 60 Vbeta and 13 Jbeta primers were used in PCR. Sequenced by immunoSEQ multiplex PCR; TCRdb stores in-frame clones only, minus some. The sample yields approximately 100,000 clones, approximately 70% seen once. This receptor was identified in a man between 35 and 55 years old in good health and CMV-seropositive. The sample was PBMCs. The chain has TRBV5-8 and TRBJ1-1; D gene unclear. The DNA of the CDR3 is TGTGCCAGCAGCTTGGTTGGGCAGCCCATGAACACTGAAGCTTTCTTT. Its protein product is CASSLVGQPMNTEAFF.